What follows is one T cell receptor beta chain and its context. The sample belongs to a study of spatial heterogeneity in lung cancer. Time point of the sample: sample taken at primary tumor resection. Unsorted samples of tumor, nontumor lung or frozen PBMC had their whole RNA sequenced. TCRdb re-called the 5' RACE reads through MiXCR, storing one row per CDR3 protein. The sample lists fewer than 4,500 distinct CDR3 sequences; 18% were seen once. There are 14 residues in the CDR3. Per germline, CDR1 LGHDT and CDR2 YNNKEL (reference sequence). Trimming removed 2 bases at V and 0 bases at J, with 7 bases between.

Sequencing was performed on PBMCs, taken at surgery. The chain has TRBV3-1 and TRBJ1-1; D is unclear. This clonotype was obtained from a male donor with early-stage non-small cell lung cancer. The CDR3 region is CASSQRGLNTEAFF. The DNA of the CDR3 is TGTGCCAGCAGCCAAAGAGGCCTGAACACTGAAGCTTTCTTT.